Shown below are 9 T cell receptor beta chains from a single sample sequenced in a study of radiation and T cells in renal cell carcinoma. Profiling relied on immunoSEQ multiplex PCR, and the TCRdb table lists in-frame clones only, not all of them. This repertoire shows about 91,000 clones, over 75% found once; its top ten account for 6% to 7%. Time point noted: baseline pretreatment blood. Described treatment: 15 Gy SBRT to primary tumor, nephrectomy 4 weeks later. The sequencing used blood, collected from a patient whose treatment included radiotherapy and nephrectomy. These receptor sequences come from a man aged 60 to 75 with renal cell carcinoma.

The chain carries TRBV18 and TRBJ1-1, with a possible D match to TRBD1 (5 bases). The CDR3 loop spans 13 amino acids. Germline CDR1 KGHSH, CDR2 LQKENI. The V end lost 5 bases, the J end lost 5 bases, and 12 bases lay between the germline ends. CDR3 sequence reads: CASSSSGGTEAFF. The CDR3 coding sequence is TGTGCCAGCTCATCATCGGGGGGTACTGAAGCTTTCTTT.

The CDR3 nucleotides are TGCGCCAGCAGCCTCAGAGGACAGGGTGTCACCTACGAGCAGTACTTC. Its translation is CASSLRGQGVTYEQYF. The chain couples TRBV5-1 to TRBJ2-7, with 8 bases that match TRBD1. Trimming took 4 bases from V and 2 from J; bases not matched to a gene: 11. The CDR3 covers 16 residues. Germline V gene lookup returns CDR1 SGHRS and CDR2 YFSETQ.

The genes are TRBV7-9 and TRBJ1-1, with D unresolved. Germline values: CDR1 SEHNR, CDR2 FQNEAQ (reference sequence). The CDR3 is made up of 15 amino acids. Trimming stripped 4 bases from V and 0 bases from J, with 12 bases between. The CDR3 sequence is CASSSERRMNTEAFF. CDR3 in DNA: TGTGCCAGCAGCTCGGAGCGACGGATGAACACTGAAGCTTTCTTT.

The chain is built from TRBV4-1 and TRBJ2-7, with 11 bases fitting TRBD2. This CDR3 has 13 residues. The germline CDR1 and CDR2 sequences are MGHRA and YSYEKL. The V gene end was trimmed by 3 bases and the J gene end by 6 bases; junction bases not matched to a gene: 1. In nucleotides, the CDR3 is TGCGCCAGCAGCCAGACTAGCGGGACCGAGCAGTACTTC. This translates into CASSQTSGTEQYF.

This chain's CDR3 is CASSLPFADTQYF. CDR3 sequence (DNA): TGCGCCAGCAGCTTGCCTTTTGCAGATACGCAGTATTTT. The rearrangement uses TRBV5-1 and TRBJ2-3; D gene unclear. V was cut by 1 base and J by 4 bases, with 7 bases left in between. Germline CDR1 reads SGHRS; CDR2 reads YFSETQ. The CDR3 sequence is 13 residues long.

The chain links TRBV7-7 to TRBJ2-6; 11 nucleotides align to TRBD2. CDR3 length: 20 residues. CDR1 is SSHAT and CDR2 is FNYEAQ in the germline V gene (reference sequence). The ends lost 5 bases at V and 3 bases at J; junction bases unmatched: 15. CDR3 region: CASSPFPKIAGGGGANVLTF. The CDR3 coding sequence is TGTGCCAGCAGCCCGTTCCCGAAAATAGCGGGAGGGGGTGGGGCCAACGTCCTGACTTTC.

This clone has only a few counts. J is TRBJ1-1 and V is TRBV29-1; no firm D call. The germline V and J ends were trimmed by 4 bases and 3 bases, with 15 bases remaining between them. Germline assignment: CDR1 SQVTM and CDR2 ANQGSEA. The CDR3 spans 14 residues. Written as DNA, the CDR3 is TGCAGCGTTGCAGTCGGGTGGGGAGACACTGAAGCTTTCTTT. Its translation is CSVAVGWGDTEAFF.

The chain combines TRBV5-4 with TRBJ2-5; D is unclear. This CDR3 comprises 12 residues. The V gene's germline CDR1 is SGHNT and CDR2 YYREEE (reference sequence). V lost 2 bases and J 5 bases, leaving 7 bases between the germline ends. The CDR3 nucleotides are TGTGCCAGCAGCTTTCCTGGGGAGACCCAGTACTTC. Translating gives CASSFPGETQYF.

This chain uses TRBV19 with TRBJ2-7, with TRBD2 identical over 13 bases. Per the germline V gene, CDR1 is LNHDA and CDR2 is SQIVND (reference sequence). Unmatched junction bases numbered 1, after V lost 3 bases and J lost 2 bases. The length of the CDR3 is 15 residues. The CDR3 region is CASSIGTSGAYEQYF. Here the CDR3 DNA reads TGTGCCAGTAGTATCGGGACTAGCGGGGCCTACGAGCAGTACTTC.